The 10 T cell receptor beta chains presented below share a single source sample, sequenced in a study of STAT3 mutations in large granular lymphocyte leukemia. TCRdb's copy holds only in-frame clones and misses some; the assay was immunoSEQ multiplex PCR. In total, the table holds 100 or so clones. Notes on the study in general: At least one immunodominant TCR beta clonotype appeared in every T-cell large granular lymphocyte leukemia patient.

For these receptors, no antigen is known. Material for sequencing was peripheral blood mononuclear cells. These receptors all stem from a woman between 65 and 79 years old with T-cell large granular lymphocyte leukemia. Some clones in this sample may be carry-over from other donors' samples.

The chain links TRBV7-2 to TRBJ1-4; 8 bases align to TRBD1. CDR1 SGHTA and CDR2 FQGNSA come from the germline V gene. The CDR3 length is 17 residues. V was pared by 3 bases and J by 2 bases, with 8 bases of the junction left unmatched. The CDR3 DNA follows: TGTGCCAGCAGCTTGAGGGAATGGACAGGGACTAATGAAAAACTGTTTTTT. Its translation is CASSLREWTGTNEKLFF.

Within the sample, this clone is large. This sequence joins TRBV10-3 and TRBJ1-6; D is undetermined. This CDR3 contains 15 residues. CDR1 is ENHRY and CDR2 is SYGVKD in the germline V gene. Trimming removed 8 bases at V and 6 bases at J, with 17 bases between. DNA of the CDR3: TGTGCCATCGCCACAAGTGGCCTGGGTAATTCACCCCTCCACTTT. Protein: CAIATSGLGNSPLHF.

The chain links TRBV10-3 to TRBJ1-6, with D perhaps TRBD1 (5 bases). CDR3 length: 15 residues. Trimming cost V 3 bases and J 5 bases, with 11 bases left between them. Germline V gene lookup returns CDR1 ENHRY and CDR2 SYGVKD. This CDR3 is CAISDEQGHNSPLHF. The CDR3 nucleotides are TGTGCCATCAGTGATGAGCAGGGACATAATTCACCCCTCCACTTT.

This clone qualifies as hyperexpanded (1% or more). This chain links TRBV7-9 with TRBJ1-5; tentative D call: TRBD1 (5 bases). The CDR3 contains 13 residues. Germline values: CDR1 SEHNR, CDR2 FQNEAQ (reference sequence). The ends were cut back, 5 bases at V and 6 bases at J, with 11 bases in the middle. The CDR3 reads CASSPEGFQPQHF. The CDR3 nucleotides are TGTGCCAGCAGCCCCGAGGGGTTTCAGCCCCAGCATTTT. Variable domain in full (rest from reference TRBV7-9 and TRBJ1-5): DTGVSQNPRHKITKRGQNVTFRCDPISEHNRLYWYRQTLGQGPEFLTYFQNEAQLEKSRLLSDRFSAERPKGSFSTLEIQRTEQGDSAMYLCASSPEGFQPQHFGDGTRLSIL.

This clone was seen a few times. The chain has TRBV13 and TRBJ2-2, with D perhaps TRBD2 (5 bases). V dropped 6 bases and J dropped 4 bases, with 15 bases sitting between them. The CDR3 has 15 residues. CDR1 is PRHDT and CDR2 is FYEKMQ in the germline V gene (reference sequence). CDR3 protein: CASSWRGEGTGELFF. CDR3 nucleotides: TGTGCCAGCAGTTGGCGTGGCGAGGGCACCGGGGAGCTGTTTTTT. Full variable domain (outside the CDR3, taken from reference TRBV13 and TRBJ2-2): AAGVIQSPRHLIKEKRETATLKCYPIPRHDTVYWYQQGPGQDPQFLISFYEKMQSDKGSIPDRFSAQQFSDYHSELNMSSLELGDSALYFCASSWRGEGTGELFFGEGSRLTVL.

The rearrangement uses TRBV7-8 and TRBJ1-2; D not certain. Per the germline V gene, CDR1 is SGHVS and CDR2 is FQNEAQ. The V and J ends lost 0 bases and 2 bases respectively, with 4 bases between them. This CDR3 has 13 amino acids. CDR3 nucleotides: TGTGCCAGCAGCTTAGCTGGGAACTATGGCTACACCTTC. It encodes CASSLAGNYGYTF.

The chain recombines TRBV5-3 with TRBJ1-5; D possibly corresponds to TRBD1 (5 bases). TRBV5-3 is identified as an open reading frame with a role that is uncertain. V lost 8 bases and J lost 6, with 15 bases in between. This CDR3 contains 13 residues. Here the CDR3 DNA reads TGTGCCAGCAGCCCCGAGGGGTTTCAGCCCCAGCATTTT. This translates into CASSPEGFQPQHF.

This clone rates as large. The rearrangement uses TRBV11-1 and TRBJ1-5; D is possibly TRBD1 (5 bases). In germline, CDR1 is SGHAT, CDR2 FQDESV (reference sequence). This CDR3 is 13 amino acids long. Trimming took off 5 bases at V and 6 bases at J, with 11 bases between the two ends. The CDR3 nucleotides read TGTGCCAGCAGCCCCGAGGGGTTTCAGCCCCAGCATTTT. It is translated as CASSPEGFQPQHF.

This chain joins TRBV5-8 and TRBJ1-5; TRBD1 is a possible D gene (5 bases). Trimming took 4 bases from V and 6 from J, leaving 11 bases between them. The CDR3 is 13 amino acids. Germline CDR1 reads SGHTS; CDR2 reads YDEGEE. CDR3 protein: CASSPEGFQPQHF. CDR3 DNA: TGTGCCAGCAGCCCCGAGGGGTTTCAGCCCCAGCATTTT.

This clone was seen just once. The chain is built from TRBV27 and TRBJ2-6; the match to TRBD1 covers 12 bases. Germline V gives CDR1 MNHEY, CDR2 SMNVEV (reference sequence). V was clipped by 5 bases and J by 3 bases; unmatched bases: 2. This CDR3 is 16 amino acids long. DNA of the CDR3: TGTGCCAGCAGTGGGACAGGGGGCTATGGGGCCAACGTCCTGACTTTC. It encodes CASSGTGGYGANVLTF.